The clone carrying this T cell receptor (beta chain) has just a few counts. Seattle-derived patients entered the study during active infection and were followed longitudinally. This entry belongs to a study of blood T cell repertoires in COVID-19. Study summary: Sites across the United States, Italy and Spain contributed samples from acute and convalescent COVID-19.

Germline CDR1 and CDR2: SGDLS and YYNGEE. The V end was cut by 0 bases, the J end by 2 bases, with 13 bases between. CDR3 size: 16 residues. TCRdb keeps only in-frame clones here, not all; method: immunoSEQ multiplex PCR. The repertoire holds 150,000 to 200,000 clones, with approximately 95% as singletons. The chain uses TRBV9 and TRBJ2-3; D ambiguous. This TCR came from a woman aged 55 to 70 with COVID-19, enrolled during active disease. The sample consisted of peripheral blood. The CDR3 DNA sequence: TGTGCCAGCAGCGTAGGCCCGTTCGGGTACACAGATACGCAGTATTTT. As protein: CASSVGPFGYTDTQYF.